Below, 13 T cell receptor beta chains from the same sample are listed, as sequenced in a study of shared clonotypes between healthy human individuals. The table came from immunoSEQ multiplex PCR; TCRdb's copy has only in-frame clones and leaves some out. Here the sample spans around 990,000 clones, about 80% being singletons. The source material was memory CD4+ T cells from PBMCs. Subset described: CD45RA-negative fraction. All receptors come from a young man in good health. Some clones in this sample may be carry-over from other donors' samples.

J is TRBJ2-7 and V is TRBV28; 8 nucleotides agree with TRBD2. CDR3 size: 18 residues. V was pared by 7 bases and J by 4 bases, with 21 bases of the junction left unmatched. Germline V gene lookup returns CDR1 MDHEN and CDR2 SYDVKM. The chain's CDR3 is CASTLSPNKAGADYEQYF. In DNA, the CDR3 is TGTGCCAGCACCCTGTCCCCCAACAAAGCGGGAGCGGATTACGAGCAGTACTTC.

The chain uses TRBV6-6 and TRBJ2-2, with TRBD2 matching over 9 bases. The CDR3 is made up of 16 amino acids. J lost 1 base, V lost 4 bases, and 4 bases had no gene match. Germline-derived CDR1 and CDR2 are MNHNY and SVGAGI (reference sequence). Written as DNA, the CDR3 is TGTGCCAGCAGTTCGGGACTAGCCAAGAACACCGGGGAGCTGTTTTTT. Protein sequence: CASSSGLAKNTGELFF.

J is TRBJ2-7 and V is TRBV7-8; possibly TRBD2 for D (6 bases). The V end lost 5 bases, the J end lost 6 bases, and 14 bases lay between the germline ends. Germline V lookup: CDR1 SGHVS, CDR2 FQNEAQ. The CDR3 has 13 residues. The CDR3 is CASSAATSREQYF. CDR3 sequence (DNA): TGTGCCAGCAGCGCTGCAACTAGCCGCGAGCAGTACTTC.

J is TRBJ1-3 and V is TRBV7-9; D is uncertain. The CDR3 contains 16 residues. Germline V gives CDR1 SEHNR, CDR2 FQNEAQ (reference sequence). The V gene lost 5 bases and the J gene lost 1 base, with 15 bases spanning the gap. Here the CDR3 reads CASSTDGSLSGNTIYF. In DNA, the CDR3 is TGTGCCAGCAGCACTGACGGCTCCCTATCTGGAAACACCATATATTTT.

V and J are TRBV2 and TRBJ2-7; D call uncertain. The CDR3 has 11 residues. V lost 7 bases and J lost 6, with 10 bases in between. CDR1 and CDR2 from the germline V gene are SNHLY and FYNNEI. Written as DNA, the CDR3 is TGTGCCAGCAACACCGGGTTCGAGCAGTACTTC. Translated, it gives CASNTGFEQYF. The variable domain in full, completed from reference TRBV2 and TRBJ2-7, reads EPEVTQTPSHQVTQMGQEVILRCVPISNHLYFYWYRQILGQKVEFLVSFYNNEISEKSEIFDDQFSVERPDGSNFTLKIRSTKLEDSAMYFCASNTGFEQYFGPGTRLTVT.

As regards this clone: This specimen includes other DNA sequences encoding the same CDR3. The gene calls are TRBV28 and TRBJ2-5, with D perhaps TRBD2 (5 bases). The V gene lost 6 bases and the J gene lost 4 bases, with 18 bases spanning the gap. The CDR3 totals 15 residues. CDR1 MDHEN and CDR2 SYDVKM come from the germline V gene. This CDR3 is CASSRSTGSRETQYF. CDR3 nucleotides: TGTGCCAGCAGCCGGAGTACGGGGAGCCGAGAGACCCAGTACTTC.

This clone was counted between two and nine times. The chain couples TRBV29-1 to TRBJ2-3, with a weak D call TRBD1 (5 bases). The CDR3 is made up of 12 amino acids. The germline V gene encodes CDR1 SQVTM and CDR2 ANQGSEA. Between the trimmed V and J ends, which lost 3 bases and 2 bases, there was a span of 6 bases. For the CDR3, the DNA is TGCAGCGTTGAGGACATCACAGATACGCAGTATTTT. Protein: CSVEDITDTQYF.

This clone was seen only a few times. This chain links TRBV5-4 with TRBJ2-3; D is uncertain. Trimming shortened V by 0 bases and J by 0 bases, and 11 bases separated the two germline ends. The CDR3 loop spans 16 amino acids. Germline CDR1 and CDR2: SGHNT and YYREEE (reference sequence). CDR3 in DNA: TGTGCCAGCAGCTTGGAGTTTGCACGGAGCACAGATACGCAGTATTTT. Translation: CASSLEFARSTDTQYF.

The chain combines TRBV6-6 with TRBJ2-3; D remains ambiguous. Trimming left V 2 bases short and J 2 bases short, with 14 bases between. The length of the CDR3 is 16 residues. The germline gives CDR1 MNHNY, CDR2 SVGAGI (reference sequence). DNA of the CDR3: TGTGCCAGCAGTTACGGTGCGGCGACCTTCACAGATACGCAGTATTTT. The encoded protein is CASSYGAATFTDTQYF.

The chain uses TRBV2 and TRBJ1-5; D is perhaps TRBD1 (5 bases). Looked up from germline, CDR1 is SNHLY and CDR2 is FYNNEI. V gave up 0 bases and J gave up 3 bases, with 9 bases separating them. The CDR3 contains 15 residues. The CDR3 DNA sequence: TGTGCCAGCAGTGAAGCGTGGGGGTACAATCAGCCCCAGCATTTT. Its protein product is CASSEAWGYNQPQHF.

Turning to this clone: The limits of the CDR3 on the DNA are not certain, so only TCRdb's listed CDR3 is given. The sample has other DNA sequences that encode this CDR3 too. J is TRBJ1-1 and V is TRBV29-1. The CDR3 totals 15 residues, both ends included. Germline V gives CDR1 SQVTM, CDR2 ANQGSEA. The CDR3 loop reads CSVGPGWGMNTEAFF.

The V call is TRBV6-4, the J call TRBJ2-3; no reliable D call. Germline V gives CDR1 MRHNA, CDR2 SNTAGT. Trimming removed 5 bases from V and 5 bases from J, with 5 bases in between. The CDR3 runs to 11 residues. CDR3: CASSRRDTQYF. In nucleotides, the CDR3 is TGTGCCAGCAGTAGGAGAGATACGCAGTATTTT.

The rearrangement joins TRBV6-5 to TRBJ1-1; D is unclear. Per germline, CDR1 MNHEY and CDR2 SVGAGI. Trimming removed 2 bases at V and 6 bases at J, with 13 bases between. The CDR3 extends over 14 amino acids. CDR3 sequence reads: CASSYGPILPEAFF. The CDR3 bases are TGTGCCAGCAGTTACGGTCCGATCTTACCTGAAGCTTTCTTT.